This section outlines one T cell receptor beta chain sequence together with its context. Its antigen is as yet unknown. A read error may produce the germline difference seen at one junction end. A second PCR, run for roughly 7 to 12 cycles, used a sample-barcoded 5' primer plus a J-beta primer mix. MiXCR, applied by TCRdb to the 5' RACE reads, yields one record per CDR3 protein. The sample has around 820,000 distinct CDR3 sequences, 20% to 30% seen once. This sample stems from a study of blood T cells in healthy people across ages. Regarding the study as a whole: The study regarded diversity estimates from one million T cells as underestimates.

CDR1 and CDR2 (germline): MNHEY, SVGEGT. The CDR3 extends over 18 amino acids. In addition, the sample was reused for a study of T cells of mothers and their children.

Sequencing input: blood. This clonotype was obtained from a boy between 10 and 17 years old in good health. The chain links TRBV6-2 or TRBV6-3 to TRBJ2-3; D gene uncertain. The CDR3 DNA sequence: TGTGCCAGTAGTTACTCGATAGGGCCTTTCCCTGGGACAGATACGCAGTATTTT. Translated, it gives CASSYSIGPFPGTDTQYF.